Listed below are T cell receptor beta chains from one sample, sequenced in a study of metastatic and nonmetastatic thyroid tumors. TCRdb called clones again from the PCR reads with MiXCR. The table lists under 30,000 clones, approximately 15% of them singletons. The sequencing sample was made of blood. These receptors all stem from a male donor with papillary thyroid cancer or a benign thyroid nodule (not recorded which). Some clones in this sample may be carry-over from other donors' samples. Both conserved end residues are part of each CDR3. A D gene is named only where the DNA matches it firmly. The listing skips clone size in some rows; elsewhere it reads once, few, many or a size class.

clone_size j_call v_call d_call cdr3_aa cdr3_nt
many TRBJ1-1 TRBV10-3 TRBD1 CAIRGQGGNTEAFF TGTGCCATCAGGGGACAGGGGGGGAACACTGAAGCTTTCTTT
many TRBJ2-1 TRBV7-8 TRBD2 CASSLALLSSGINEQFF TGTGCCAGCAGCTTAGCTTTGTTGTCTAGCGGGATCAATGAGCAGTTCTTC
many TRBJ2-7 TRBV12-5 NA CASGLAGASDSYEQYF TGTGCTAGTGGTTTGGCCGGGGCTAGCGACTCCTACGAGCAGTACTTC
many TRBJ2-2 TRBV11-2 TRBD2 CASSPYSGGAAGELFF TGTGCCAGCAGCCCATACAGCGGGGGGGCGGCCGGGGAGCTGTTTTTT
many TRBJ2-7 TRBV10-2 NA CASNEDRSSYEQYF TGCGCCAGCAATGAGGACCGTTCTTCCTACGAGCAGTACTTC
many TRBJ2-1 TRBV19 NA CASSIEWTAYNEQFF TGTGCCAGTAGTATAGAATGGACAGCTTACAATGAGCAGTTCTTC
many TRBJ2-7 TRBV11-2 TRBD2 CASSQPWEGQTYEQYF TGTGCCAGCAGCCAACCGTGGGAGGGCCAGACCTACGAGCAGTACTTC
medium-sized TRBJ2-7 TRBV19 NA CASSPPLLDRYEQYF TGTGCCAGTAGTCCCCCGCTTTTGGACCGCTACGAGCAGTACTTC
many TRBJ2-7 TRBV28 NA CASSFVDSPPHEQYF TGTGCCAGCAGTTTTGTGGACAGCCCCCCCCACGAGCAGTACTTC
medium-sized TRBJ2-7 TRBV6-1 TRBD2 CASSRLAGVFHEQYF TGTGCCAGCAGCAGACTAGCGGGAGTTTTCCACGAGCAGTACTTC
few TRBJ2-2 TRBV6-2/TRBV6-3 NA CASSYPRFGSNTGELFF TGTGCCAGCAGTTATCCCCGGTTCGGGTCGAACACCGGGGAGCTGTTTTTT
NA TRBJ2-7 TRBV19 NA CASSPDLGEQYF TGTGCCAGTAGTCCGGACCTTGGCGAGCAGTACTTC
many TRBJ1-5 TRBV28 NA CASSPPRGPQHF TGTGCCAGCAGTCCCCCCCGCGGGCCCCAGCATTTT
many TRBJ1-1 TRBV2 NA CASSGIAVSEAFF TGTGCCAGCAGTGGCATAGCCGTATCAGAAGCTTTCTTT
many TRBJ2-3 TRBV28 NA CASSLRQETQYF TGTGCCAGCAGTTTGAGGCAAGAGACGCAGTATTTT
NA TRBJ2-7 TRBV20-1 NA CSVSPGGARSEQYF TGCAGTGTCTCTCCGGGGGGCGCCCGCTCCGAGCAGTACTTC
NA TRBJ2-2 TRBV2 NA CVSRWEFTRELFF TGTGTCAGCCGATGGGAGTTCACCCGGGAGCTGTTTTTT
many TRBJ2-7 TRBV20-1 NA CSARQGTFYEQYF TGCAGTGCCCGCCAGGGAACCTTCTACGAGCAGTACTTC
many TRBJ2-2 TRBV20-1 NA CSAPSPTSTGELFF TGCAGTGCTCCGAGCCCGACTAGCACCGGGGAGCTGTTTTTT
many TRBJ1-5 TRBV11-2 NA CASSLNPNQPQHF TGTGCCAGCAGCTTAAATCCCAATCAGCCCCAGCATTTT
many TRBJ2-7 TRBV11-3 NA CASSLDAASYEQYF TGTGCCAGCAGCTTGGACGCGGCCTCCTACGAGCAGTACTTC
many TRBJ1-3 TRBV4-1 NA CASSQTFPNTIYF TGCGCCAGCAGCCAAACGTTTCCCAACACCATATATTTT
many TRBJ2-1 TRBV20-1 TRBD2 CSARRLAGPSSSYNEQFF TGCAGTGCTAGAAGGCTAGCGGGGCCCTCCAGCTCCTACAATGAGCAGTTCTTC
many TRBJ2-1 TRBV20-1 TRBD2 CSASGLAGLWQFF TGCAGTGCTAGCGGTCTAGCGGGATTGTGGCAGTTCTTC
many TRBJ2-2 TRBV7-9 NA CASRKGRELFF TGTGCCAGCAGGAAGGGTAGGGAGCTGTTTTTT
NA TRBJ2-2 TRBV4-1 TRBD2 CASSQAGTSDPANTGELFF TGCGCCAGCAGCCAAGCCGGGACTAGCGATCCCGCGAACACCGGGGAGCTGTTTTTT
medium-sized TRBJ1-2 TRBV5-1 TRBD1 CASSSTTGIYGYTF TGCGCCAGCAGCTCTACGACAGGGATCTATGGCTACACCTTC
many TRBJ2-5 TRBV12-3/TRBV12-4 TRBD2 CASSLRTSGAVRETQYF TGTGCCAGCAGTTTGAGGACTAGCGGGGCCGTCCGGGAGACCCAGTACTTC
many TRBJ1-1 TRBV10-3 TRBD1 CAISRDSYSGAFF TGTGCCATCAGTCGGGACAGTTATTCGGGAGCTTTCTTT
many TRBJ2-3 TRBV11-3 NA CASSLVAGTDTQYF TGTGCCAGCAGCTTAGTTGCGGGCACAGATACGCAGTATTTT
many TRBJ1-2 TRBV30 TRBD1 CAWIEGGASYGYTF TGTGCCTGGATAGAAGGGGGCGCTTCCTATGGCTACACCTTC
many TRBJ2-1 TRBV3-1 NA CASTDNYEQFF TGTGCCAGCACCGATAATTATGAGCAGTTCTTC
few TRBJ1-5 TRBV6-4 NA CASSERENQPQHF TGTGCCAGCAGTGAACGGGAGAATCAGCCCCAGCATTTT
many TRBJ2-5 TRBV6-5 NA CASSLLHRGGYQETQYF TGTGCCAGCAGTCTACTCCATAGGGGGGGATACCAAGAGACCCAGTACTTC
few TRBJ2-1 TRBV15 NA CATSRVAGEEQFF TGTGCCACCAGCAGAGTGGCCGGAGAGGAGCAGTTCTTC
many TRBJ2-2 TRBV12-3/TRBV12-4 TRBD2 CASTSGGKGGELFF TGTGCCAGCACTAGCGGGGGAAAAGGCGGGGAGCTGTTTTTT
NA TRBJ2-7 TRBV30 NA CAWTGSYEQYF TGTGCTTGGACCGGGAGTTACGAGCAGTACTTC
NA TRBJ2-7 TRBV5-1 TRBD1 CASSLVVGTGPTYEQYF TGCGCCAGCAGCCTTGTAGTTGGGACAGGGCCTACCTACGAGCAGTACTTC
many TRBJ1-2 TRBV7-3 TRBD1 CASSLSRDRGGYGYTF TGTGCCAGCAGCTTATCCCGGGACAGGGGGGGCTATGGCTACACCTTC
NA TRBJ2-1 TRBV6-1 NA CASSYRDFSYNEQFF TGTGCCAGTAGCTACCGGGACTTCTCCTACAATGAGCAGTTCTTC
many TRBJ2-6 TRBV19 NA CASTQGGLRSGANVLTF TGTGCCAGTACCCAGGGGGGACTACGCTCTGGGGCCAACGTCCTGACTTTC
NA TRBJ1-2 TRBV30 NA CAPGGHPPTDGYTF TGTGCGCCGGGGGGACACCCACCGACGGATGGCTACACCTTC
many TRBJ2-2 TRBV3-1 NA CASSHRAGGTGELFF TGTGCCAGCAGCCACAGGGCAGGCGGCACCGGGGAGCTGTTTTTT
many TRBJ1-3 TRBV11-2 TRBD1 CASSLGTGESLGNTIYF TGTGCCAGCAGCTTGGGAACAGGGGAAAGCCTTGGAAACACCATATATTTT
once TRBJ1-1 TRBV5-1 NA CACHRDNRYTEAFF TGCGCCTGTCACCGGGACAATCGGTACACTGAAGCTTTCTTT
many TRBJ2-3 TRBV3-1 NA CASSQTGLLGGDTQYF TGTGCCAGCAGCCAAACTGGCCTGCTGGGGGGAGATACGCAGTATTTT
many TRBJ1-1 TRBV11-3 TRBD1 CASRGQGMAEAFF TGTGCCAGCAGGGGACAGGGTATGGCTGAAGCTTTCTTT
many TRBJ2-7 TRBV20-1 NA CSALRGSEQYF TGCAGTGCCCTGAGGGGTAGCGAGCAGTACTTC
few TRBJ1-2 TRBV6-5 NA CASSYSTPPASGYTF TGTGCCAGCAGTTACTCGACCCCCCCAGCGTCCGGCTACACCTTC
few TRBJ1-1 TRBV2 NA CASSDRPGGNEAFF TGTGCCAGCAGTGACCGACCCGGGGGAAATGAAGCTTTCTTT
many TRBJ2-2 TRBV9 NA CASSGRGQKNTGELFF TGTGCCAGCAGCGGGCGGGGACAAAAGAACACCGGGGAGCTGTTTTTT
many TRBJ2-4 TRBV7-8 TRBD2 CASSFGSTSGSWAKNIQYF TGTGCCAGCAGCTTTGGCTCGACTAGCGGGAGTTGGGCCAAAAACATTCAGTACTTC
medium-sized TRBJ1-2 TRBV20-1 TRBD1 CSAPRTGSNYGYTF TGCAGTGCTCCCCGGACAGGGTCGAACTATGGCTACACCTTC
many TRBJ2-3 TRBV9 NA CASSVVNTDTQYF TGTGCCAGCAGCGTAGTAAACACAGATACGCAGTATTTT